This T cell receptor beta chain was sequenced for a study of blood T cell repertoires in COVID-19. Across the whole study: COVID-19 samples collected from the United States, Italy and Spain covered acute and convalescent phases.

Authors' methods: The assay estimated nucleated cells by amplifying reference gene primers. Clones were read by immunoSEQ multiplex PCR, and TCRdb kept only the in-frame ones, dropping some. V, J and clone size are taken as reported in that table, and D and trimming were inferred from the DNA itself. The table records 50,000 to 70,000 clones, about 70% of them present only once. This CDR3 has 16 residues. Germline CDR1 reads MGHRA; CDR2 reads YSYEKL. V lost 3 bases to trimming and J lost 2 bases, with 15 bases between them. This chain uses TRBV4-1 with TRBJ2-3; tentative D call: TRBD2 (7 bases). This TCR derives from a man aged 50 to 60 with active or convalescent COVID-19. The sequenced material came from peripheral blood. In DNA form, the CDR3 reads TGCGCCAGCAGCCACCGGGCGGGGGCGGTCACAGATACGCAGTATTTT. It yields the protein CASSHRAGAVTDTQYF.